This TCR beta chain is from a study of blood T cells in healthy people across ages. Concerning this clonotype: The target antigen is unknown.

Notes on the study in general: Compared with aged donors, long-lived donors showed fewer expanded clones, suggesting selection.

Together with a sample-barcoded 5' primer, a J-beta primer mix was included in a second PCR lasting roughly 6 to 12 cycles. TCRdb re-called the 5' RACE reads with MiXCR, one entry per CDR3 protein. In the table there are about 500,000 distinct CDR3 sequences, about 24% of which are singletons. V dropped 6 bases and J dropped 3; count of bases not matched to a gene: 8. Germline assignment: CDR1 LNHDA and CDR2 SQIVND (reference sequence). The CDR3 covers 14 residues. This same sample was also taken into another study, of T cells of mothers and their children.

Sequencing input: blood. This sequence was found in a boy between 10 and 17 years old in good health. This chain joins TRBV19 and TRBJ2-7, with 7 bases aligning to TRBD2. CDR3 in DNA: TGTGCCAGTAGACTCTCGGGGGAGGGCTACGAGCAGTACTTC. It is translated as CASRLSGEGYEQYF.